One sample yielded the 32 T cell receptor beta chains listed below, sequenced in a study of T cells in Graves' hyperthyroidism and ophthalmopathy. The TCR beta CDR3 regions underwent amplification using RNA transcripts as the source. Initially, a first-round RT-PCR of the TCR CDR3 employed the HTBI primer set. TCRdb recomputed calls from the multiplex PCR reads with MiXCR, one row per CDR3 protein. The sample has about 720,000 distinct CDR3 sequences, around a sixth seen once; the top ten hold over 15%. The sample was blood. Receptors were obtained from a woman in her forties or fifties with Graves' hyperthyroidism that later progressed to Graves' ophthalmopathy.

This clonotype was found many times. The chain joins TRBV7-9 to TRBJ1-1; no firm D call. The CDR3 sequence is 14 residues long. V lost 6 bases, J lost 0 bases, and 11 bases lay in between. From germline, CDR1 is SEHNR and CDR2 FQNEAQ (reference sequence). The CDR3 is CASRRVDLNTEAFF. CDR3 bases: TGTGCCAGCAGGAGGGTGGATCTGAACACTGAAGCTTTCTTT. The variable domain in full, completed from reference TRBV7-9 and TRBJ1-1, reads DTGVSQNPRHKITKRGQNVTFRCDPISEHNRLYWYRQTLGQGPEFLTYFQNEAQLEKSRLLSDRFSAERPKGSFSTLEIQRTEQGDSAMYLCASRRVDLNTEAFFGQGTRLTVV.

This rearrangement joins TRBV12-5 to TRBJ1-6; TRBD1 is a possible D gene (6 bases). Germline-derived CDR1 and CDR2 are LGHNT and FRNRAP. Trimming took off 0 bases at V and 1 base at J, with 7 bases between the two ends. There are 16 residues in the CDR3. The CDR3 coding sequence is TGTGCTAGTGGTTTGGTAGGGGGGTCCTATAATTCACCCCTCCACTTT. This encodes CASGLVGGSYNSPLHF.

This clonotype has just a few counts. This rearrangement joins TRBV7-2 to TRBJ1-1; D is unclear. The CDR3 runs to 13 residues. Germline-derived CDR1 and CDR2 are SGHTA and FQGNSA. V was pared by 5 bases and J by 4 bases, with 11 bases between. In DNA, the CDR3 is TGTGCCAGCAGCCGCCCGGGGTCCACTGAAGCTTTCTTT. Residues: CASSRPGSTEAFF.

The chain employs TRBV11-2 and TRBJ1-1; no reliable D call. Germline V gives CDR1 SGHAT, CDR2 FQNNGV. The CDR3 contains 14 residues. V dropped 6 bases and J dropped 4 bases, with 15 bases sitting between them. CDR3 in amino acids: CASRVTGRGTEAFF. DNA for the CDR3: TGTGCCAGCAGGGTAACCGGCCGTGGCACTGAAGCTTTCTTT.

This clonotype has at least ten counts. The chain carries TRBV11-3 and TRBJ1-3, with D possibly matching TRBD1 (5 bases). The CDR3 is 14 residues long. Per the germline V gene, CDR1 is SGHNT and CDR2 is YENEEA. Trimming took 2 bases from V and 4 from J, leaving 9 bases between them. CDR3 sequence (DNA): TGTGCCAGCAGCTTATCAGGGACGGGAAACACCATATATTTT. This sequence encodes CASSLSGTGNTIYF.

This clonotype was seen ten or more times. The chain employs TRBV3-1 and TRBJ2-7; 14 positions agree with TRBD2. This CDR3 comprises 18 residues. Per the germline V gene, CDR1 is LGHDT and CDR2 is YNNKEL (reference sequence). The V and J ends lost 3 bases and 3 bases, in that order; junction bases with no gene match: 10. CDR3 amino acids: CASSQAWTSGGKIYEQYF. CDR3 coding DNA: TGTGCCAGCAGCCAGGCTTGGACTAGCGGGGGGAAAATCTACGAGCAGTACTTC.

This clonotype was seen repeatedly, ten times or more. The gene calls are TRBV27 and TRBJ1-2; 7 nucleotides match TRBD1. The V segment lost 6 bases and the J segment 3 bases; nucleotides outside the gene matches: 13. The CDR3 has 16 residues. Germline assignment: CDR1 MNHEY and CDR2 SMNVEV (reference sequence). The CDR3 loop is CASSLRGSRGDYGYTF. CDR3 coding DNA: TGTGCCAGCAGCTTAAGGGGCTCCAGGGGGGACTATGGCTACACCTTC.

This clonotype appeared many times. The chain has TRBV6-1 and TRBJ1-5; 12 bases line up with TRBD1. J gave up 7 bases and V 6 bases, and 7 bases lay outside the gene matches. CDR1 MNHNS and CDR2 SASEGT come from the germline V gene. The CDR3 spans 15 residues. This CDR3 reads CASRPGTGGWQPQHF. CDR3 sequence (DNA): TGTGCCAGCAGACCCGGGACAGGGGGCTGGCAGCCCCAGCATTTT.

There are a few counts of this clonotype. The chain combines TRBV20-1 with TRBJ2-2, with D possibly being TRBD1 (7 bases). V was cut by 5 bases and J by 5 bases, with 18 bases left in between. The CDR3 totals 15 residues. Germline lookup yields CDR1 DFQATT and CDR2 SNEGSKA (reference sequence). In DNA form, the CDR3 reads TGCAGTGCTGACAGACAGGGTGGGGGGACCGGGGAGCTGTTTTTT. It encodes CSADRQGGGTGELFF.

The chain couples TRBV6-1 to TRBJ1-5; D gene unclear. CDR1 is MNHNS and CDR2 is SASEGT in the germline V gene. This CDR3 is 17 amino acids long. The V end was cut by 5 bases, the J end by 2 bases, with 19 bases between. In DNA, the CDR3 is TGTGCCAGCAGTCCCCTGACCGTTTCGGCGGGCAATCAGCCCCAGCATTTT. This translates into CASSPLTVSAGNQPQHF.

This clonotype occurred a few times. The chain combines TRBV20-1 with TRBJ1-5; a possible D gene is TRBD1 (6 bases). V lost 6 bases to trimming and J lost 7 bases, with 16 bases between them. CDR1 is DFQATT, CDR2 SNEGSKA, per germline (reference sequence). This CDR3 is 13 amino acids long. Written as DNA, the CDR3 is TGCAGTGCCCGAGGGGGTTTAGGCCAGCCCCAGCATTTT. Translating it yields CSARGGLGQPQHF.

This clonotype has only a few counts. The chain is built from TRBV29-1 and TRBJ2-5; D unclear. V lost 0 bases and J lost 5, with 7 bases in between. The V gene's germline CDR1 is SQVTM and CDR2 ANQGSEA. There are 12 residues in the CDR3. The CDR3 region is CSVEDRGETQYF. CDR3 DNA sequence: TGCAGCGTTGAAGATCGTGGGGAGACCCAGTACTTC.

This clonotype appeared many times. V usage is TRBV6-2 or TRBV6-3 and J usage is TRBJ2-1; the match to TRBD2 covers 11 bases. Germline V gene lookup returns CDR1 MNHEY and CDR2 SVGEGT. The J segment lost 7 bases and the V segment lost 5 bases, leaving 13 bases of the junction unmatched. CDR3 length: 17 residues. CDR3 DNA: TGTGCCAGCAGTCCAGGAGCCCTAGCGGGGGGATGGAATGAGCAGTTCTTC. It yields the protein CASSPGALAGGWNEQFF.

This clonotype came up a few times. The chain uses TRBV9 and TRBJ1-5; the D is unclear. Germline CDR1 is SGDLS and CDR2 is YYNGEE. V shed 0 bases and J shed 0 bases, with 7 bases lying between them. The CDR3 covers 15 residues. In DNA, the CDR3 is TGTGCCAGCAGCGTAGAGCCATATAGCAATCAGCCCCAGCATTTT. This encodes CASSVEPYSNQPQHF.

This clonotype showed up just a few times. The chain links TRBV29-1 to TRBJ2-5; 9 positions match TRBD2. This CDR3 contains 14 residues. Per the germline V gene, CDR1 is SQVTM and CDR2 is ANQGSEA. Trimming cost V 4 bases and J 4 bases; bases outside gene matches: 7. The CDR3 sequence is CSVVWRGGRETQYF. The CDR3 DNA follows: TGCAGCGTTGTTTGGCGGGGGGGCAGAGAGACCCAGTACTTC.

This clonotype appeared many times. This sequence joins TRBV7-9 and TRBJ1-4; TRBD1 aligns across 9 bases. With 5 bases clipped from V and 8 bases from J, the junction kept 9 bases outside the gene matches. The CDR3 contains 15 residues. Germline V gene lookup returns CDR1 SEHNR and CDR2 FQNEAQ (reference sequence). The CDR3 reads CASSGGTGIREKLFF. The CDR3 DNA is TGTGCCAGCAGCGGAGGGACAGGGATACGGGAAAAACTGTTTTTT.

This clonotype showed up just a few times. This chain uses TRBV19 with TRBJ1-5; 12 bases fit TRBD1. The V segment lost 5 bases and the J segment 4 bases; nucleotides outside the gene matches: 12. This CDR3 contains 18 residues. CDR1 and CDR2 from the germline V gene are LNHDA and SQIVND (reference sequence). CDR3 loop: CASSPPVRDRGPNQPQHF. The CDR3 DNA reads TGTGCCAGTAGTCCCCCAGTCCGGGACAGGGGGCCTAATCAGCCCCAGCATTTT.

There are many counts of this clonotype. The V gene is TRBV30, the J gene TRBJ2-1; the D is unclear. The V end was cut by 1 base, the J end by 7 bases, with 11 bases between. The CDR3 extends over 13 amino acids. CDR1 and CDR2 (germline): GTSNPN, SVGIG (reference sequence). The CDR3 DNA follows: TGTGCCTGGAGTGCCGACTGGAGAAATGAGCAGTTCTTC. Translating it yields CAWSADWRNEQFF.

This clonotype has a handful of counts. The chain recombines TRBV10-2 with TRBJ1-5; TRBD1 matches 10 bases. The V segment lost 3 bases and the J segment 3 bases; nucleotides outside the gene matches: 5. The CDR3 is 16 amino acids. Germline CDR1 is WSHSY and CDR2 is SAAADI. CDR3 in DNA: TGCGCCAGCAGTGACTTGGGACAGGGGAACAATCAGCCCCAGCATTTT. This sequence encodes CASSDLGQGNNQPQHF.

This clonotype was seen a handful of times. This chain joins TRBV6-2 or TRBV6-3 and TRBJ2-7, with TRBD1 matching over 10 bases. The CDR3 consists of 15 residues. V shed 5 bases, J shed 5 bases, and the junction held 9 bases outside the gene matches. Germline V gives CDR1 MNHEY, CDR2 SVGEGT. This CDR3 is CASSQRDRGGDEQYF. The CDR3 nucleotides are TGTGCCAGCAGTCAACGGGACAGGGGTGGCGACGAGCAGTACTTC.

This chain connects TRBV6-1 to TRBJ1-2; a possible D gene is TRBD1 (5 bases). The V gene's germline CDR1 is MNHNS and CDR2 SASEGT. Trimming stripped 5 bases from V and 14 bases from J, with 15 bases between. CDR3 length equals 11 residues. The chain's CDR3 is CASSPGTAQTF. The CDR3 DNA sequence: TGTGCCAGCAGTCCAGGGACCGCGCAAACCTTC.

The V call is TRBV5-5, the J call TRBJ1-5; D not resolved. The CDR3 consists of 15 residues. The germline CDR1 and CDR2 sequences are SGHKS and YYEKEE (reference sequence). The V end lost 0 bases, the J end lost 0 bases, and 7 bases lay between the germline ends. The CDR3 region is CASSLGDFSNQPQHF. The CDR3 DNA reads TGTGCCAGCAGCTTGGGAGATTTTAGCAATCAGCCCCAGCATTTT.

The rearrangement joins TRBV19 to TRBJ1-6, with TRBD1 matching over 8 bases. There are 16 residues in the CDR3. Germline CDR1 LNHDA, CDR2 SQIVND (reference sequence). V trimming: 7 bases; J trimming: 4 bases; junction bases outside the gene matches: 9. CDR3 region: CASTDFRQGYNSPLHF. The CDR3 DNA follows: TGTGCCAGTACCGACTTCCGACAGGGGTATAATTCACCCCTCCACTTT.

This clonotype was found a few times. The chain carries TRBV18 and TRBJ2-1, with 12 bases fitting TRBD1. CDR1 and CDR2 (germline): KGHSH, LQKENI. Unmatched junction bases numbered 6, after V lost 3 bases and J lost 12 bases. The length of the CDR3 is 14 residues. In DNA, the CDR3 is TGTGCCAGCTCACCTGGGACAGGGGGCGCAACGCAGTTCTTC. It codes for CASSPGTGGATQFF.

The chain couples TRBV11-2 to TRBJ1-3; 10 nucleotides line up with TRBD1. Germline CDR1 reads SGHAT; CDR2 reads FQNNGV. V was clipped by 5 bases and J by 6 bases; unmatched bases: 7. The CDR3 runs to 15 residues. The CDR3 DNA is TGTGCCAGCAGCCCGGGACAGGGGTACGAAAACACCATATATTTT. This codes for CASSPGQGYENTIYF.

This clonotype was detected many times. The chain couples TRBV12-3 or TRBV12-4 to TRBJ2-3; D assignment may be TRBD1 or TRBD2 (5 bases each). V shed 5 bases and J shed 2 bases, with 11 bases lying between them. The CDR3 loop spans 14 amino acids. DNA for the CDR3: TGTGCCAGCAGTACCGGGACGATCACAGATACGCAGTATTTT. Encoded protein: CASSTGTITDTQYF.

J is TRBJ2-6 and V is TRBV5-1; D unresolved. The CDR3 spans 14 residues. V dropped 7 bases and J dropped 2 bases, with 10 bases sitting between them. Germline V gives CDR1 SGHRS, CDR2 YFSETQ. The CDR3, as DNA: TGCGCCAGCCGGATCACGGCTGGGGCCAACGTCCTGACTTTC. Translating it yields CASRITAGANVLTF.

The J gene is TRBJ2-3, the V gene TRBV6-2 or TRBV6-3, with a possible D match to TRBD2 (7 bases). CDR3 length equals 17 residues. Trimming removed 6 bases from V and 5 bases from J, with 24 bases in between. The germline V gene has CDR1 MNHEY and CDR2 SVGEGT. The CDR3 sequence is CASSDGGARYPQDTQYF. CDR3 DNA: TGTGCCAGCAGCGATGGGGGGGCACGCTACCCTCAAGATACGCAGTATTTT.

The chain employs TRBV5-8 and TRBJ2-7; possibly TRBD1 for D (5 bases). Germline CDR1 is SGHTS and CDR2 is YDEGEE. CDR3 length equals 14 residues. Trimming took off 2 bases at V and 3 bases at J, with 12 bases between the two ends. CDR3 sequence: CASSLSGIGYEQYF. For the CDR3, the DNA is TGTGCCAGCAGCTTATCAGGGATCGGCTACGAGCAGTACTTC.

The chain carries TRBV4-2 and TRBJ2-2; 9 nucleotides agree with TRBD2. CDR3 length: 17 amino acids. The J segment lost 5 bases and the V segment lost 4 bases, leaving 11 bases of the junction unmatched. The germline V gene has CDR1 LGHNA and CDR2 YNFKEQ. The CDR3 nucleotides are TGTGCCAGCAGCCTAACATGGGCGGGGGGGAGTACCGGGGAGCTGTTTTTT. This encodes CASSLTWAGGSTGELFF.

The chain couples TRBV4-1 to TRBJ1-2; 7 bases fit TRBD1. The CDR3 totals 15 residues. V lost 2 bases, J lost 4 bases, and 7 bases stayed unmatched. CDR1 and CDR2 (germline): MGHRA, YSYEKL. DNA for the CDR3: TGCGCCAGCAGCCAAACACAGGGGATTAGCTATGGCTACACCTTC. Its translation is CASSQTQGISYGYTF.

The chain joins TRBV5-8 to TRBJ1-4, with D perhaps TRBD1 (5 bases). The CDR3 has 16 amino acids. Germline CDR1 is SGHTS and CDR2 is YDEGEE. The V gene lost 2 bases and the J gene lost 0 bases, with 11 bases spanning the gap. The CDR3 DNA reads TGTGCCAGCAGCTTAACAGGAGATGCAACTAATGAAAAACTGTTTTTT. It yields the protein CASSLTGDATNEKLFF.